This entry describes one T cell receptor beta chain. Its cognate antigen has yet to be identified. Base qualities are not at hand, and no much larger clone is one base apart. Ficoll-Paque density gradient centrifugation was the method used to isolate PBMCs. The data were taken from a study of T-cell memory formation after mild COVID-19 (dated by TCRdb to the early 2020s). Concerning the study at large: TCR sequence clusters from the two donors were found to be largely donor specific. T-cell clones expanding and contracting after mild COVID-19 in two donors were tracked by longitudinal TCRalpha and TCRbeta repertoire sequencing. The cohort comprised two young, previously healthy adult volunteers, one female and one male. Study-level results and caveats: Contracting CD4+ clones appeared mostly in the CM and EM memory subsets, whereas CD8+ clones were enriched in EMRA. From day 15 to 85, contracting clones showed balanced CD4/CD8 phenotypes, whereas a second wave of clones that expanded from day 15 to 37 leaned towards CD4+. The study covered only a couple of mild cases, and larger cohorts including severe cases with pre-infection samples were considered necessary. SARS-CoV-2 specificity of the second-wave clones peaking on day 37 was not confirmed. The detection of some responding clones in pre-infection memory suggests that pre-existing cross-reactive memory T cells joined the SARS-CoV-2 response.

CDR1 and CDR2 were assigned from the germline V gene as SGDLS and YYNGEE. From V the trimming removes 3 bases and from J it removes 5 bases, while the gene matches leave 5 bases of the junction unaccounted for. There are 14 amino acids in the CDR3, from cysteine to phenylalanine inclusive. The entry retains the CDR3 DNA only, 42 bases that are in frame from base 1. TCRdb records Illumina NovaSeq 6000 as the sequencer. cDNA libraries for TCRalpha and TCRbeta were prepared by 5'RACE using constant-segment primers, with sample barcodes and unique molecular identifiers added. Trizol reagent was used to extract RNA from every sample. The libraries were amplified in two PCR steps, and the second step added a second sample barcode and Illumina TruSeq adapters. Sequencing of libraries was performed on an Illumina NovaSeq with 2 x 150 bp paired-end reads. In the original analysis: Reads were demultiplexed and collapsed into UMI-guided consensus sequences with migec v1.2.7. With mixcr v2.1.11, UMI consensuses were aligned to TRA and TRB V and J templates and assembled into clonotypes. A clonotype was counted as expanded or contracted only if both edgeR and NoisET called the change significant, with noise models trained on biological replicates. For edgeR calls, the cutoffs were a false discovery rate-adjusted p below 0.01 and a log2 fold-change threshold of 1. PCA with hierarchical clustering of max-normalized trajectories of the 1000 most abundant clonotypes was used as exploratory dynamics analysis. Each responding clone was given a CD4 or CD8 phenotype based on the CD4+ and CD8+ repertoires, which had been sequenced separately. TCRdb trimmed public reads at Q25 via fastp, called clones via MiXCR and kept in-frame beta chains. Here each entry gathers all rows of one CDR3 protein and keeps the most common genes and DNA. TCRdb's processing, not the study's, gives the V and J calls here. A total of 300,000 or so distinct CDR3 sequences appear in this sample, roughly 17% of them only once. The biggest ten clones account for 20% to 25% of the sample.

The sequenced material came from PBMCs or a T cell subset sorted from them (not recorded which). The clonotype comes from a young man who had mild COVID-19 (a few samples of this study predate the infection). The sample titles of this study are shuffled in the database, so cell type and time point are left out; the donor was told from shared clones. This chain joins TRBV9 to TRBJ1-1; TRBD1 agrees with 9 junctional bases. The CDR3 region: CASSAQGALTEAFF. The DNA sequence is as follows: TGTGCCAGCAGCGCACAGGGGGCGCTTACTGAAGCTTTCTTT.